The 16 T cell receptor beta chains reported below all come from one sample, sequenced in a study of T cell repertoires in cytomegalovirus infection (dated by TCRdb to about 2019). Sequencing was performed on an Illumina HiSeq 1500. TCRdb took the public reads, trimmed them with fastp at Q25, ran MiXCR for clone calling and kept in-frame beta chains. Here each entry gathers all rows of one CDR3 protein and keeps the most common genes and DNA. The sample table lists fewer than 950,000 distinct CDR3 sequences, around a third of them with a count of one. The ten largest clones take up roughly 12% of the sample. Antigens for these TCRs are unknown. The treatment or condition label on this specimen signifies: in vitro stimulation with specific CMV peptide epitopes to enrich CMV-specific T cells. The sample in question was cultured CD8+ T cells from PBMCs, obtained from culture after CMV antigen stimulation. The receptors were gathered from a human donor in good health (CMV status not recorded). Some clones in this sample may be carry-over from other donors' samples.

The V call is TRBV15, the J call TRBJ1-3; a weak D match, TRBD1 (5 bases). Germline values: CDR1 LNHNV, CDR2 YYDKDF (reference sequence). CDR3 length: 14 residues. V shed 9 bases and J shed 0 bases, with 12 bases lying between them. The CDR3 bases are TGTGCCACTAGACAGAAGGTCTCTGGAAACACCATATATTTT. Its protein product is CATRQKVSGNTIYF.

About this clonotype itself: Compared with germline, one end of the junction differs, possibly owing to a read error. This sequence joins TRBV7-7 and TRBJ2-7; D gene ambiguous. The germline V gene encodes CDR1 SSHAT and CDR2 FNYEAQ (reference sequence). This CDR3 has 12 amino acids. The CDR3 reads CASSPSGGEQYF. Written as DNA, the CDR3 is TGTGCTAGCAGCCCTTCGGGTGGCGAGCAGTACTTC.

This clonotype was detected a few times. The rearrangement uses TRBV4-1 and TRBJ2-5; D tentatively reads TRBD1 or TRBD2 (5 bases each). The CDR3 consists of 13 residues. The V gene lost 4 bases and the J gene lost 2 bases, with 8 bases spanning the gap. Germline V gene data show CDR1 as MGHRA and CDR2 as YSYEKL. CDR3 DNA: TGCGCCAGCAGCCCGGGGCAGCAAGAGACCCAGTACTTC. This sequence encodes CASSPGQQETQYF.

The chain is built from TRBV6-2 or TRBV6-3 and TRBJ2-7; unclear D gene. The CDR3 has 11 amino acids. CDR1 and CDR2 from the germline V gene are MNHEY and SVGEGT. Trimming pared 7 bases from V and 2 bases from J, leaving 6 bases between. Here the CDR3 reads CASTDTYEQYV. Written as DNA, the CDR3 is TGTGCCAGCACTGACACCTACGAGCAGTACGTC.

This clonotype was counted only a few times. The chain has TRBV4-1 and TRBJ2-7; D is uncertain. V lost 0 bases to trimming and J lost 2 bases, with 20 bases between them. This CDR3 comprises 18 residues. CDR1 is MGHRA and CDR2 is YSYEKL in the germline V gene. The CDR3 DNA follows: TGCGCCAGCAGCCAAGAAGTAGTGGCCAGGACGAATACCTACGAGCAGTACTTC. Its protein is CASSQEVVARTNTYEQYF.

The chain recombines TRBV4-2 with TRBJ2-5; D not certain. The germline V gene has CDR1 LGHNA and CDR2 YNFKEQ. Trimming stripped 0 bases from V and 1 base from J, with 9 bases between. This CDR3 has 15 residues. As DNA, the CDR3 is TGTGCCAGCAGCCAAGAGGTGGGGTTCCAAGAGACCCAGTACTTC. Amino acid sequence: CASSQEVGFQETQYF.

This clonotype was observed once. The chain recombines TRBV12-5 with TRBJ1-2; 10 nucleotides align to TRBD1. Germline V gene data show CDR1 as LGHNT and CDR2 as FRNRAP. V trimming: 5 bases; J trimming: 4 bases; junction bases outside the gene matches: 4. The CDR3 has 14 amino acids. The CDR3 DNA reads as TGTGCTAGTGGTATGACAGGGGGCGCCTATGGCTACACCTTC. It specifies CASGMTGGAYGYTF. The variable domain in full, with the rest retrieved from reference TRBV12-5 and TRBJ1-2, is DARVTQTPRHKVTEMGQEVTMRCQPILGHNTVFWYRQTMMQGLELLAYFRNRAPLDDSGMPKDRFSAEMPDATLATLKIQPSEPRDSAVYFCASGMTGGAYGYTFGSGTRLTVV.

For the CDR3, the DNA is TGTGCCAGCAGTTGGGGACCAGGGTCCTACGAGCAGTACGTC. Its translation is CASSWGPGSYEQYV. V is TRBV6-2 or TRBV6-3 and J is TRBJ2-7; D possibly uses TRBD1 or TRBD2 (5 bases each). CDR3 length: 14 amino acids. CDR1 and CDR2 (germline): MNHEY, SVGEGT. With 4 bases removed from V and 1 base from J, the gap between germline ends came to 11 bases.

This clonotype occurred a few times. This chain joins TRBV6-5 and TRBJ1-6, with 10 bases that match TRBD1. The germline CDR1 and CDR2 sequences are MNHEY and SVGAGI. The V and J ends lost 2 bases and 7 bases, in that order; junction bases with no gene match: 5. This CDR3 region has 16 residues. The CDR3 spells CASSYKGQGLNSPLHF. As DNA, the CDR3 is TGTGCCAGCAGTTACAAGGGACAGGGGCTAAATTCACCCCTCCACTTT.

Comments on this clonotype: An end of the junction does not agree with germline; a read error may underlie this. The gene calls are TRBV7-9 and TRBJ1-1, with no clear D. Germline CDR1 is SEHNR and CDR2 is FQNEAQ (reference sequence). The CDR3 runs 15 residues. In nucleotides, the CDR3 is TGTGCCGGCAGCTTAACAAGTACGGTAAACACTGAAGCTTTCTTT. Translating it yields CAGSLTSTVNTEAFF.

This chain joins TRBV29-1 and TRBJ1-2, with TRBD1 matching 8 bases. With 6 bases clipped from V and 5 bases from J, the junction kept 5 bases outside the gene matches. The CDR3 runs to 12 residues. The germline V gene encodes CDR1 SQVTM and CDR2 ANQGSEA. Here the CDR3 DNA reads TGCAGCGTCGAGACAGGGGATTATGGCTACACCTTC. It yields the protein CSVETGDYGYTF.

This clonotype came up a few times. The chain links TRBV7-6 to TRBJ2-1; TRBD2 aligns across 10 bases. The germline V gene has CDR1 SGHVS and CDR2 FNYEAQ. J gave up 0 bases and V 0 bases, and 11 bases lay outside the gene matches. The CDR3 contains 20 residues. The CDR3 bases are TGTGCCAGCAGCTTAGCTCATAGGACTAGCGGCGTAAGCTCCTACAATGAGCAGTTCTTC. This encodes CASSLAHRTSGVSSYNEQFF.

The chain uses TRBV7-6 and TRBJ1-1; tentative D call: TRBD1 (5 bases). The germline gives CDR1 SGHVS, CDR2 FNYEAQ. This CDR3 is built from 16 residues. The V and J ends lost 2 bases and 5 bases respectively, with 18 bases between them. The CDR3 reads CASSLRFEGLGTEAFF. The CDR3 DNA sequence: TGTGCCAGCAGCTTAAGATTTGAGGGACTAGGGACTGAAGCTTTCTTT.

The V call is TRBV7-3, the J call TRBJ2-1; 7 bases are shared with TRBD2. Trimming took 5 bases from V and 10 from J; bases not matched to a gene: 20. Germline-derived CDR1 and CDR2 are SGHTA and FQGTGA. The CDR3 sequence is 17 residues long. CDR3 loop: CASSRYGEGGGVGEQFF. The CDR3 DNA follows: TGTGCCAGCAGCCGATACGGTGAAGGTGGGGGGGTCGGGGAGCAGTTCTTC.

The J gene is TRBJ2-7, the V gene TRBV2; perhaps TRBD1 as D (5 bases). V lost 1 base and J lost 2, with 12 bases in between. In germline, CDR1 is SNHLY, CDR2 FYNNEI. This CDR3 is built from 15 residues. CDR3: CASSEGPTDAYEQYF. CDR3 bases: TGTGCCAGCAGTGAAGGCCCGACAGACGCCTACGAGCAGTACTTC.

This sequence joins TRBV15 and TRBJ1-1, with D perhaps matching TRBD1 (5 bases). Germline values: CDR1 LNHNV, CDR2 YYDKDF (reference sequence). The CDR3 contains 16 residues. V lost 0 bases, J lost 1 base, and 12 bases lay in between. In nucleotides, the CDR3 is TGTGCCACCAGCAGAGACCCACAGGTTCCGAACACTGAAGCTTTCTTT. Translated, it gives CATSRDPQVPNTEAFF.